This T cell receptor (beta chain) is drawn from a study of T cell changes during pregnancy in multiple sclerosis. This clone was counted a single time. Repertoires were generated with immunoSEQ multiplex PCR, while TCRdb's copy carries only in-frame clones and drops some. The sample lists around 33,000 clones, about 91% seen once, with roughly 0.45% in the top ten. The CDR3 is 15 residues long. Germline CDR1 reads SGDLS; CDR2 reads YYNGEE. The V segment lost 0 bases and the J segment 4 bases; nucleotides outside the gene matches: 2. This clonotype was obtained from a female donor with multiple sclerosis, enrolled in a pregnancy study. The chain combines TRBV9 with TRBJ2-1; TRBD2 aligns across 9 bases. Sequences were derived from CD4+ T cells from peripheral blood mononuclear cells, sampled after pregnancy. The CDR3 sequence is CASSVGLADYNEQFF. The CDR3 DNA follows: TGTGCCAGCAGCGTAGGACTAGCGGATTACAATGAGCAGTTCTTC.